Many counts were recorded for the clone carrying this T cell receptor beta chain. No antigen is known for it. The entry originates in a study of CD8 T cells in ankylosing spondylitis. Notes on the study in general: Clones that were linked to disease were CD8+ and were relatively rare in peripheral blood. Some of these motif variants have turned up before, in reports on reactive arthritis synovial fluid and blood. Seemingly distinctive of ankylosing spondylitis blood was a TCR beta motif formed by eight highly homologous variants.

Quantitative 5'-RACE with molecular barcodes was used to make the TCR beta libraries. MiXCR, run by TCRdb on the 5' RACE reads, gives a single entry per CDR3 protein. The data hold 130,000 or so distinct CDR3 sequences, with roughly 7.3% observed a single time. This CDR3 contains 14 residues. The V and J ends lost 4 bases and 3 bases respectively, with 16 bases between them. CDR1 is SQVTM and CDR2 is ANQGSEA in the germline V gene. The TCR was taken from a male donor with ankylosing spondylitis or in good health (not recorded which). V and J are TRBV29-1 and TRBJ2-7; D may be TRBD1 (6 bases). The source material was blood, either unsorted or a sorted T cell fraction (not recorded which). The DNA for the CDR3 is TGCAGCGTTGCCTTAAACAGGGCAGGCTACGAGCAGTACTTC. Its protein product is CSVALNRAGYEQYF.